The 14 T cell receptor beta chains reported below all come from one sample, sequenced in a study of regulatory T cells in long-lasting Graves disease. Time point denoted: newly diagnosed GD, antithyroid drugs for less than 3 months. Construction of the TCR library relied on RNA isolated from PBMCs. For TCR beta, libraries came from iRepertoire HTBI primers and Arm-PCR of CDR3 regions. One entry per CDR3 protein results from TCRdb running MiXCR on the multiplex PCR reads. The sample has 550,000 to 650,000 distinct CDR3 sequences, about 16% seen once. These data also formed part of another study, on T cells in Graves' hyperthyroidism and ophthalmopathy.

The sample was peripheral blood mononuclear cells (PBMCs), taken at new diagnosis, from a patient treated with antithyroid drugs. These receptors all come from a man between 18 and 29 years old with Graves disease.

This clonotype came up many times. V gene TRBV10-3 combines with J gene TRBJ2-2; 8 bases match TRBD2. V lost 7 bases, J lost 1 base, and 5 bases stayed unmatched. CDR1 is ENHRY, CDR2 SYGVKD, per germline. This CDR3 spans 15 amino acids. CDR3: CAIKAGALNTGELFF. In nucleotides, the CDR3 is TGTGCCATCAAAGCGGGGGCCTTGAACACCGGGGAGCTGTTTTTT.

The chain couples TRBV20-1 to TRBJ1-2, with 8 bases identical to TRBD1. This CDR3 is built from 13 residues. V was clipped by 5 bases and J by 0 bases; unmatched bases: 2. Germline CDR1 reads DFQATT; CDR2 reads SNEGSKA (reference sequence). The CDR3 sequence: CSASTGANYGYTF. The CDR3 DNA reads as TGCAGTGCTTCGACAGGGGCTAACTATGGCTACACCTTC.

The chain joins TRBV20-1 to TRBJ2-7; 8 bases match TRBD1. This CDR3 contains 14 residues. Germline loops: CDR1 DFQATT, CDR2 SNEGSKA (reference sequence). The J segment lost 1 base and the V segment lost 2 bases, leaving 4 bases of the junction unmatched. The CDR3 spells CSARHDRGSYEQYF. CDR3 nucleotides: TGCAGTGCTAGACATGACAGGGGATCCTACGAGCAGTACTTC.

This chain joins TRBV28 and TRBJ2-5; 7 positions agree with TRBD2. CDR1 is MDHEN and CDR2 is SYDVKM in the germline V gene. The CDR3 is 14 amino acids. J lost 5 bases, V lost 2 bases, and 5 bases had no gene match. The CDR3 region has the DNA TGTGCCAGCAGTTTACCGCGGGGGAAGGAGACCCAGTACTTC. It is translated as CASSLPRGKETQYF.

The table lists this clonotype with many counts. J is TRBJ2-2 and V is TRBV3-1; D may match TRBD1 or TRBD2 (5 bases each). The CDR3 has 17 amino acids. CDR1 is LGHDT, CDR2 YNNKEL, per germline (reference sequence). The V gene lost 3 bases and the J gene lost 6 bases, with 20 bases spanning the gap. The CDR3 protein is CASSHPPRGASAGELFF. The DNA for the CDR3 is TGTGCCAGCAGCCATCCCCCAAGGGGAGCCTCCGCCGGGGAGCTGTTTTTT.

The table lists this clonotype with a few counts. The V call is TRBV12-3 or TRBV12-4, the J call TRBJ2-1, with D possibly TRBD2 on 6 matching bases. CDR3 length: 14 residues. The ends were cut back, 3 bases at V and 5 bases at J, with 11 bases in the middle. CDR3 sequence (DNA): TGTGCCAGCAGTTTTAGCGGAATTCACAATGAGCAGTTCTTC. Amino acid sequence: CASSFSGIHNEQFF.

This clonotype was detected ten times or more. The genes are TRBV6-1 and TRBJ2-7, with D possibly TRBD1 on 6 matching bases. V shed 4 bases and J shed 3 bases, with 13 bases lying between them. Germline CDR1 is MNHNS and CDR2 is SASEGT. The CDR3 length is 14 residues. CDR3 protein: CASSAAGTNYEQYF. The CDR3 DNA is TGTGCCAGCAGTGCCGCCGGGACAAACTACGAGCAGTACTTC.

Many counts were recorded for this clonotype. The rearrangement joins TRBV7-3 to TRBJ2-2; 10 bases are a match to TRBD2. Trimming removed 5 bases from V and 7 bases from J; junction bases left unmatched: 4. There are 14 residues in the CDR3. CDR1 SGHTA and CDR2 FQGTGA come from the germline V gene. CDR3 sequence reads: CASSPGTSVGELFF. The CDR3 DNA follows: TGTGCCAGCAGCCCCGGGACTAGCGTCGGGGAGCTGTTTTTT.

The table lists this clonotype with many counts. The chain employs TRBV6-1 and TRBJ2-5; unclear D gene. The V gene lost 7 bases and the J gene lost 4 bases, with 10 bases spanning the gap. CDR3 length: 12 residues. The germline V gene has CDR1 MNHNS and CDR2 SASEGT. The CDR3 protein is CASTPSPETQYF. The CDR3 nucleotides read TGTGCCAGCACCCCCAGCCCAGAGACCCAGTACTTC.

V gene TRBV11-2 combines with J gene TRBJ1-3; D is uncertain. The CDR3 extends over 13 amino acids. Germline V gene lookup returns CDR1 SGHAT and CDR2 FQNNGV. V lost 3 bases, J lost 4 bases, and 7 bases lay in between. In DNA, the CDR3 is TGTGCCAGCAGCTTTCCCGACGGAAACACCATATATTTT. It specifies CASSFPDGNTIYF.

This clonotype was counted once. The chain joins TRBV3-1 to TRBJ2-1, with 14 bases aligning to TRBD2. The germline CDR1 and CDR2 sequences are LGHDT and YNNKEL (reference sequence). V was clipped by 5 bases and J by 4 bases; unmatched bases: 16. The CDR3 covers 20 residues. The DNA for the CDR3 is TGTGCCAGCAGCTCTGTTGTCGCACCGGGACTAGCGGGAGAGTACAATGAGCAGTTCTTC. Protein product: CASSSVVAPGLAGEYNEQFF.

A few counts support this clonotype. The chain carries TRBV15 and TRBJ1-2, with 7 positions matching TRBD1. V was clipped by 9 bases and J by 4 bases; unmatched bases: 14. The germline V gene has CDR1 LNHNV and CDR2 YYDKDF (reference sequence). The CDR3 runs to 15 residues. The CDR3, as DNA: TGTGCCACTACCGAATCAGGGGGATTCCCCTATGGCTACACCTTC. Translating it yields CATTESGGFPYGYTF. Variable domain in full (rest from reference TRBV15 and TRBJ1-2): DAMVIQNPRYQVTQFGKPVTLSCSQTLNHNVMYWYQQKSSQAPKLLFHYYDKDFNNEADTPDNFQSRRPNTSFCFLDIRSPGLGDTAMYLCATTESGGFPYGYTFGSGTRLTVV.

The chain carries TRBV7-9 and TRBJ1-6; no clear D gene. The CDR3 is made up of 13 amino acids. Germline CDR1 and CDR2: SEHNR and FQNEAQ (reference sequence). Trimming stripped 2 bases from V and 7 bases from J, with 6 bases between. The DNA for the CDR3 is TGTGCCAGCAGCTTACTGGTAAATTCACCCCTCCACTTT. This translates into CASSLLVNSPLHF.

The V gene is TRBV12-3 or TRBV12-4, the J gene TRBJ2-3; 7 bases match TRBD2. The CDR3 has 14 residues. J gave up 4 bases and V 10 bases, and 11 bases lay outside the gene matches. The CDR3 sequence is CAIREDIFSDTQYF. The CDR3 DNA reads TGTGCCATTCGGGAGGACATATTCTCAGATACGCAGTATTTT.